The entry that follows covers one T cell receptor beta chain sequence. PCR primers comprised 60 Vbeta and 13 Jbeta primers. Clones were read by immunoSEQ multiplex PCR, and TCRdb kept only the in-frame ones, dropping some. The sample records 140,000 to 150,000 clones, 75% to 90% being singletons. Per the germline V gene, CDR1 is MNHNS and CDR2 is SASEGT. The CDR3 loop spans 15 amino acids. V dropped 3 bases and J dropped 0; count of bases not matched to a gene: 4. This specimen comes from a study of cytomegalovirus exposure and HLA in healthy donors. About the study: Of the donors genotyped, several hundred in all, 81% fell in the Caucasian-associated ancestry cluster.

The V gene is TRBV6-1, the J gene TRBJ2-7, with 8 bases fitting TRBD1. The specimen sequenced was PBMCs. The sequence derives from a middle-aged man in good health and CMV-seronegative. Here the CDR3 DNA reads TGTGCCAGCAGTGACCTGGACAGGGTCTCCTACGAGCAGTACTTC. This encodes CASSDLDRVSYEQYF.